The 15 T cell receptor beta chains below come from one sample, sequenced in a study of cytomegalovirus exposure and HLA in healthy donors. A multiplex PCR was run with 60 Vbeta primers and 13 Jbeta primers. Using immunoSEQ multiplex PCR, the repertoire was profiled, and TCRdb retains in-frame clones only, with some absent. The sample consists of 250,000 to 300,000 clones, 80% to 95% of them appearing once. Sequenced sample: PBMCs. These receptors were collected from a girl aged 2-15 years in good health and CMV-seronegative.

The J gene is TRBJ2-1, the V gene TRBV9, with TRBD2 identical over 7 bases. V lost 4 bases to trimming and J lost 0 bases; unmatched junction nucleotides: 4. This CDR3 spans 15 amino acids. Germline V gene lookup returns CDR1 SGDLS and CDR2 YYNGEE. The CDR3 loop is CASSSSGNSYNEQFF. In DNA form, the CDR3 reads TGTGCCAGCAGCTCGAGCGGGAACTCCTACAATGAGCAGTTCTTC. The entire variable domain, with the rest obtained from reference TRBV9 and TRBJ2-1, is as follows: DSGVTQTPKHLITATGQRVTLRCSPRSGDLSVYWYQQSLDQGLQFLIQYYNGEERAKGNILERFSAQQFPDLHSELNLSSLELGDSALYFCASSSSGNSYNEQFFGPGTRLTVL.

The chain has TRBV5-8 and TRBJ1-2; D perhaps matches TRBD1 (5 bases). The germline gives CDR1 SGHTS, CDR2 YDEGEE. The CDR3 length is 13 residues. Trimming took off 2 bases at V and 8 bases at J, with 13 bases between the two ends. In DNA form, the CDR3 reads TGTGCCAGCAGCTTTAAGGGGACTTGGGGCTACACCTTC. It codes for CASSFKGTWGYTF.

The chain carries TRBV19 and TRBJ2-5; TRBD1 agrees at 8 bases. Germline loops: CDR1 LNHDA, CDR2 SQIVND (reference sequence). The CDR3 is 14 amino acids. Trimming cost V 11 bases and J 6 bases; bases outside gene matches: 14. CDR3 sequence (DNA): TGTGCCCGATACGGACAGGGCCCGAGGAAGACCCAGTACTTC. Its translation is CARYGQGPRKTQYF.

This clone was seen only once. The rearrangement uses TRBV27 and TRBJ1-2, with D unresolved. Germline V gives CDR1 MNHEY, CDR2 SMNVEV (reference sequence). The CDR3 spans 13 residues. The V and J ends lost 2 bases and 2 bases respectively, with 6 bases between them. Written as DNA, the CDR3 is TGTGCCAGCAGTTTACAGTTAAACTATGGCTACACCTTC. Its protein product is CASSLQLNYGYTF.

The CDR3 DNA is TGTGCCAGCAGCGCACTAGCGACCCTCTACGAGCAGTACTTC. Translated, it gives CASSALATLYEQYF. V and J are TRBV5-6 and TRBJ2-7; TRBD2 matches at 7 bases. Germline-derived CDR1 and CDR2 are SGHDT and YYEEEE. After removal of 4 bases from V and 3 bases from J, the junction contained 7 bases not matched to a gene. The CDR3 has 14 residues.

This clone was seen a single time. The V and J genes are TRBV7-9 and TRBJ1-1; 8 bases are a match to TRBD1. There are 16 residues in the CDR3. Germline CDR1 and CDR2: SEHNR and FQNEAQ (reference sequence). J gave up 1 base and V 0 bases, and 4 bases lay outside the gene matches. CDR3 loop: CASSLAFGQGNTEAFF. DNA for the CDR3: TGTGCCAGCAGCTTAGCTTTCGGACAGGGGAACACTGAAGCTTTCTTT.

The CDR3: CATSGRVGQGAREQYF. For the CDR3, the DNA is TGTGCCACCAGCGGGAGGGTAGGACAGGGGGCGCGGGAGCAGTACTTC. The chain recombines TRBV15 with TRBJ2-7; TRBD1 matches at 11 bases. J lost 7 bases, V lost 5 bases, and 13 bases had no gene match. The germline CDR1 and CDR2 sequences are LNHNV and YYDKDF (reference sequence). The CDR3 spans 16 residues.

This clone was seen once. The chain has TRBV29-1 and TRBJ2-1; 14 bases line up with TRBD2. Germline V lookup: CDR1 SQVTM, CDR2 ANQGSEA. The CDR3 contains 13 residues. V gave up 7 bases and J gave up 6 bases; unmatched junction bases: 2. This CDR3 reads CSGGLAGVNEQFF. CDR3 DNA sequence: TGCAGCGGGGGACTAGCGGGGGTCAATGAGCAGTTCTTC.

J is TRBJ1-4 and V is TRBV2; 7 positions agree with TRBD1. Germline V gene lookup returns CDR1 SNHLY and CDR2 FYNNEI. CDR3 length equals 14 residues. Trimming took 6 bases from V and 4 from J; bases not matched to a gene: 5. The CDR3 loop is CASSRDSYNEKLFF. The CDR3, as DNA: TGTGCCAGCAGCCGGGACAGTTATAATGAAAAACTGTTTTTT. Full variable domain (missing parts from reference TRBV2 and TRBJ1-4): EPEVTQTPSHQVTQMGQEVILRCVPISNHLYFYWYRQILGQKVEFLVSFYNNEISEKSEIFDDQFSVERPDGSNFTLKIRSTKLEDSAMYFCASSRDSYNEKLFFGSGTQLSVL.

This clone has just one count. This chain uses TRBV2 with TRBJ2-3, with 10 positions matching TRBD1. The germline V gene has CDR1 SNHLY and CDR2 FYNNEI. After removal of 6 bases from V and 5 bases from J, the junction contained 2 bases not matched to a gene. The length of the CDR3 is 13 residues. CDR3 in amino acids: CASSRDRGDTQYF. The CDR3 DNA reads as TGTGCCAGCAGCAGGGACAGGGGAGATACGCAGTATTTT. Drawing the rest from reference TRBV2 and TRBJ2-3, the complete variable domain is EPEVTQTPSHQVTQMGQEVILRCVPISNHLYFYWYRQILGQKVEFLVSFYNNEISEKSEIFDDQFSVERPDGSNFTLKIRSTKLEDSAMYFCASSRDRGDTQYFGPGTRLTVL.

The chain recombines TRBV5-4 with TRBJ1-1; 8 positions agree with TRBD1. Germline values: CDR1 SGHNT, CDR2 YYREEE (reference sequence). V lost 0 bases to trimming and J lost 6 bases; unmatched junction nucleotides: 4. The CDR3 is made up of 14 amino acids. The CDR3 reads CASSLAQGGPEAFF. The CDR3 nucleotides are TGTGCCAGCAGCTTGGCACAGGGGGGACCTGAAGCTTTCTTT.

This chain connects TRBV10-2 to TRBJ2-3; TRBD2 matches 8 bases. The CDR3 extends over 16 amino acids. With V trimmed by 4 bases and J by 6 bases, 12 bases remained unmatched. The germline CDR1 and CDR2 sequences are WSHSY and SAAADI. The CDR3 DNA sequence: TGCGCCAGCAGTGGAGTGAACGGGAGGGCCGTGGATACGCAGTATTTT. It specifies CASSGVNGRAVDTQYF.

The CDR3 loop reads CASSSLAGGTYNEQFF. The CDR3 coding sequence is TGTGCCAGCAGCTCCTTAGCGGGGGGCACCTACAATGAGCAGTTCTTC. The V call is TRBV7-9, the J call TRBJ2-1; 10 bases are a match to TRBD2. Germline V gene data show CDR1 as SEHNR and CDR2 as FQNEAQ (reference sequence). Unmatched junction bases numbered 5, after V lost 4 bases and J lost 2 bases. The CDR3 is made up of 16 amino acids.

This clone was seen a single time. The chain is built from TRBV30 and TRBJ2-3; 7 positions match TRBD1. This CDR3 has 15 amino acids. The V gene's germline CDR1 is GTSNPN and CDR2 SVGIG (reference sequence). J was trimmed by 2 bases and V by 0 bases; bases with no gene match: 5. CDR3 DNA sequence: TGTGCCTGGAGTGTACAGACAGGGATCACAGATACGCAGTATTTT. Its translation: CAWSVQTGITDTQYF.

This clone was detected once. V and J are TRBV10-3 and TRBJ2-7; 9 bases map to TRBD2. Germline V gene data show CDR1 as ENHRY and CDR2 as SYGVKD. The CDR3 has 18 amino acids. Trimming took 0 bases from V and 5 from J; bases not matched to a gene: 14. Written as DNA, the CDR3 is TGTGCCATCAGTGAGTCGATGTCCGGGACTAGCAGCTTTAACGAGCAGTACTTC. Protein: CAISESMSGTSSFNEQYF.